These 23 T cell receptor beta chains came from one sample sequenced in a study of regulatory T cells in long-lasting Graves disease. Time point of the sample: newly diagnosed GD, antithyroid drugs for less than 3 months. The TCR library was made from RNA extracted from PBMCs. Through Arm-PCR of CDR3 regions and iRepertoire HTBI primers, TCR beta libraries were built. MiXCR, run by TCRdb on the multiplex PCR reads, gives a single entry per CDR3 protein. The sample contains around 420,000 distinct CDR3 sequences, about 14% of which appear only once. Sequencing used peripheral blood mononuclear cells (PBMCs), obtained at new diagnosis, from a patient treated with antithyroid drugs. The receptor source for this set is a female donor with Graves disease.

This clonotype was recorded many times. This sequence joins TRBV29-1 and TRBJ1-5, with D hard to call. Germline CDR1 is SQVTM and CDR2 is ANQGSEA. The CDR3 is made up of 13 amino acids. Trimming took off 3 bases at V and 4 bases at J, with 10 bases between the two ends. CDR3 region: CSVEKGPNQPQHF. The CDR3 nucleotides are TGCAGCGTTGAGAAAGGGCCGAATCAGCCCCAGCATTTT.

In its sample, this clonotype was seen many times. The J gene is TRBJ2-5, the V gene TRBV28; D perhaps matches TRBD1 (6 bases). Between the trimmed V and J ends, which lost 7 bases and 5 bases, there was a span of 23 bases. Germline lookup yields CDR1 MDHEN and CDR2 SYDVKM. The length of the CDR3 is 16 residues. The CDR3 region is CASTDLGRGRMETQYF. Here the CDR3 DNA reads TGTGCCAGCACTGATCTCGGCAGGGGTAGAATGGAGACCCAGTACTTC. Full variable domain (missing parts from reference TRBV28 and TRBJ2-5): DVKVTQSSRYLVKRTGEKVFLECVQDMDHENMFWYRQDPGLGLRLIYFSYDVKMKEKGDIPEGYSVSREKKERFSLILESASTNQTSMYLCASTDLGRGRMETQYFGPGTRLLVL.

This clonotype was found many times. The gene calls are TRBV7-9 and TRBJ1-1, with D possibly TRBD1 on 5 matching bases. V lost 1 base and J 8 bases, leaving 14 bases between the germline ends. Per the germline V gene, CDR1 is SEHNR and CDR2 is FQNEAQ (reference sequence). The CDR3 runs 14 residues. The CDR3 loop reads CASSLGRGTLEAFF. CDR3 coding DNA: TGTGCCAGCAGCTTAGGTAGGGGCACGCTAGAAGCTTTCTTT.

This clonotype was seen repeatedly, ten times or more. The chain joins TRBV27 to TRBJ1-1, with D possibly being TRBD1 (5 bases). This CDR3 is 13 amino acids long. Germline CDR1 and CDR2: MNHEY and SMNVEV (reference sequence). Trimming left V 3 bases short and J 7 bases short, with 12 bases between. This CDR3 is CASSFIRGFEAFF. The CDR3 DNA sequence: TGTGCCAGCAGTTTTATTAGGGGCTTTGAAGCTTTCTTT.

This clonotype turned up a few times. The J gene is TRBJ2-1, the V gene TRBV19, with 8 bases aligning to TRBD1. The CDR3 totals 17 residues. Germline values: CDR1 LNHDA, CDR2 SQIVND (reference sequence). Trimming cost V 7 bases and J 0 bases; bases outside gene matches: 11. Here the CDR3 reads CASILQGGPYSYNEQFF. In DNA form, the CDR3 reads TGTGCCAGTATCCTACAGGGGGGCCCCTACTCCTACAATGAGCAGTTCTTC.

In its sample, this clonotype was seen many times. The chain combines TRBV19 with TRBJ1-1, with unresolved D. The CDR3 sequence is 16 residues long. Trimming took 3 bases from V and 6 from J, leaving 20 bases between them. The V gene's germline CDR1 is LNHDA and CDR2 SQIVND (reference sequence). CDR3 DNA: TGTGCCAGTAGTATCGCCCCAGGACGGTTCAACCCTGAAGCTTTCTTT. It translates to CASSIAPGRFNPEAFF.

Comment on this clonotype: At one end the junction does not follow the germline gene, possibly because of a read error. The chain has TRBV5-1 and TRBJ1-5; no reliable D call. This CDR3 is 15 amino acids long. Germline CDR1 SGHRS, CDR2 YFSETQ. The CDR3 region has the DNA TGTGCCAGCAGCTTGTACCCCTACTACAATCAGCCCCAGCATTTT. Amino acid sequence: CASSLYPYYNQPQHF.

This clonotype was seen ten or more times. The chain has TRBV28 and TRBJ2-5, with 9 positions matching TRBD2. V dropped 6 bases and J dropped 3; count of bases not matched to a gene: 5. Germline V gives CDR1 MDHEN, CDR2 SYDVKM. This CDR3 has 14 residues. CDR3 DNA: TGTGCCAGCAGCCGACTAGCGGAGGAAGAGACCCAGTACTTC. This codes for CASSRLAEEETQYF.

This clonotype has ten or more counts. The chain carries TRBV7-2 and TRBJ1-2; D is ambiguous. The CDR3 covers 13 residues. Germline CDR1 SGHTA, CDR2 FQGNSA. The V end was cut by 6 bases, the J end by 2 bases, with 10 bases between. DNA for the CDR3: TGTGCCAGCAGTCCGACGGAAAACTATGGCTACACCTTC. Translation gives CASSPTENYGYTF. The full variable domain, in which reference TRBV7-2 and TRBJ1-2 provide the parts outside the CDR3, is GAGVSQSPSNKVTEKGKDVELRCDPISGHTALYWYRQSLGQGLEFLIYFQGNSAPDKSGLPSDRFSAERTGGSVSTLTIQRTQQEDSAVYLCASSPTENYGYTFGSGTRLTVV.

This clonotype was found a few times. The rearrangement joins TRBV10-3 to TRBJ1-6, with D possibly matching TRBD1 (5 bases). Trimming stripped 6 bases from V and 10 bases from J, with 13 bases between. The germline V gene encodes CDR1 ENHRY and CDR2 SYGVKD. The CDR3 totals 13 residues. CDR3 loop: CAIRADRDSPLHF. CDR3 in DNA: TGTGCCATCAGGGCCGATAGGGACTCACCCCTCCACTTT.

This clonotype was seen ten or more times. V gene TRBV5-1 combines with J gene TRBJ2-1, with TRBD1 matching over 12 bases. V gave up 4 bases and J gave up 7 bases; unmatched junction bases: 6. CDR1 is SGHRS and CDR2 is YFSETQ in the germline V gene. The CDR3 totals 15 residues. CDR3 loop: CASSVTGQGANEQFF. As DNA, the CDR3 is TGCGCCAGCAGCGTGACGGGACAGGGGGCAAATGAGCAGTTCTTC.

The V gene is TRBV12-3 or TRBV12-4, the J gene TRBJ2-6, with 9 bases identical to TRBD2. The CDR3 has 18 amino acids. V lost 4 bases, J lost 0 bases, and 7 bases stayed unmatched. The CDR3 sequence: CASSSRLAVISGANVLTF. For the CDR3, the DNA is TGTGCCAGCAGTTCGAGACTAGCGGTCATCTCTGGGGCCAACGTCCTGACTTTC.

This clonotype occurred many times. The chain recombines TRBV7-2 with TRBJ1-5; D is undetermined. This CDR3 region has 15 residues. The V end was cut by 1 base, the J end by 3 bases, with 10 bases between. Germline loops: CDR1 SGHTA, CDR2 FQGNSA. The CDR3 loop is CASSLVGEPNQPQHF. The CDR3 bases are TGTGCCAGCAGCTTAGTCGGAGAGCCCAATCAGCCCCAGCATTTT.

This clonotype was picked up many times. This chain uses TRBV12-3 or TRBV12-4 with TRBJ2-2; TRBD1 aligns across 10 bases. The CDR3 totals 18 residues. V shed 3 bases, J shed 6 bases, and the junction held 13 bases outside the gene matches. CDR3 DNA sequence: TGTGCCAGCAGTTTCAGGTTCGGGGGACAGGGGTACCCCGGGGAGCTGTTTTTT. This gives the protein CASSFRFGGQGYPGELFF.

This clonotype came up many times. This chain connects TRBV20-1 to TRBJ2-7, with TRBD2 matching 9 bases. After removal of 7 bases from V and 2 bases from J, the junction contained 6 bases not matched to a gene. The CDR3 consists of 13 residues. From germline, CDR1 is DFQATT and CDR2 SNEGSKA (reference sequence). This chain's CDR3 is CSGSASGTYEQYF. DNA of the CDR3: TGCAGTGGATCGGCTAGCGGGACCTACGAGCAGTACTTC.

The CDR3 DNA follows: TGTGCCTGGAGCCCCGGGGGGAGAGGCTACACCTTC. It is translated as CAWSPGGRGYTF. The chain employs TRBV30 and TRBJ1-2, with a tentative D call TRBD1 (5 bases). The CDR3 has 12 residues. V was cut by 3 bases and J by 8 bases, with 13 bases left in between. From germline, CDR1 is GTSNPN and CDR2 SVGIG (reference sequence).

This clonotype was seen repeatedly, ten times or more. The genes are TRBV6-2 or TRBV6-3 and TRBJ2-7; the match to TRBD1 covers 9 bases. Trimming removed 6 bases from V and 3 bases from J; junction bases left unmatched: 18. Germline values: CDR1 MNHEY, CDR2 SVGEGT. The CDR3 is made up of 18 amino acids. In nucleotides, the CDR3 is TGTGCCAGCAGGCGATTGAGGGACAGGGCACTAAGAGACTACGAGCAGTACTTC. Translated, it gives CASRRLRDRALRDYEQYF.

This clonotype was detected ten times or more. The chain carries TRBV7-8 and TRBJ2-1; TRBD2 matches 11 bases. This CDR3 region has 16 residues. Trimming cost V 4 bases and J 8 bases; bases outside gene matches: 10. Per the germline V gene, CDR1 is SGHVS and CDR2 is FQNEAQ. CDR3: CASSSMTSGTGYEQFF. The CDR3, as DNA: TGTGCCAGCAGCTCTATGACTAGCGGGACAGGGTATGAGCAGTTCTTC.

In its sample, this clonotype was seen many times. V usage is TRBV20-1 and J usage is TRBJ2-1, with 11 bases matching TRBD2. V trimming: 7 bases; J trimming: 6 bases; junction bases outside the gene matches: 5. CDR1 is DFQATT, CDR2 SNEGSKA, per germline (reference sequence). The CDR3 has 13 residues. The DNA for the CDR3 is TGCAGTGAGGACCTAGCGGGAGGCAATGAGCAGTTCTTC. The encoded protein is CSEDLAGGNEQFF.

The chain employs TRBV19 and TRBJ1-6, with no clear D. Germline V CDR1 and CDR2: LNHDA, SQIVND (reference sequence). The germline V and J ends were trimmed by 4 bases and 7 bases, with 14 bases remaining between them. This CDR3 is 15 amino acids long. The CDR3 protein is CASSNSGSINSPLHF. The CDR3 DNA reads TGTGCCAGTAGTAACTCGGGGTCGATAAATTCACCCCTCCACTTT. Full variable domain (outside the CDR3, taken from reference TRBV19 and TRBJ1-6): DGGITQSPKYLFRKEGQNVTLSCEQNLNHDAMYWYRQDPGQGLRLIYYSQIVNDFQKGDIAEGYSVSREKKESFPLTVTSAQKNPTAFYLCASSNSGSINSPLHFGNGTRLTVT.

In its sample, this clonotype was seen a few times. The chain couples TRBV6-2 or TRBV6-3 to TRBJ2-5; D ambiguous. The CDR3 extends over 12 amino acids. Germline V gives CDR1 MNHEY, CDR2 SVGEGT. V lost 2 bases and J 5 bases, leaving 6 bases between the germline ends. CDR3 sequence reads: CASSYVRETQYF. CDR3 bases: TGTGCCAGCAGTTACGTTAGGGAGACCCAGTACTTC.

This clonotype was picked up a small number of times. V usage is TRBV6-1 and J usage is TRBJ1-2; TRBD1 matches 8 bases. The length of the CDR3 is 15 residues. Germline lookup yields CDR1 MNHNS and CDR2 SASEGT. V dropped 5 bases and J dropped 4; count of bases not matched to a gene: 9. The CDR3 coding sequence is TGTGCCAGCAGTCCAGAAACCGGGACAGGCTATGGCTACACCTTC. It yields the protein CASSPETGTGYGYTF.

This clonotype was found many times. This chain uses TRBV7-2 with TRBJ2-5; D is uncertain. Trimming shortened V by 1 base and J by 5 bases, and 8 bases separated the two germline ends. Germline V lookup: CDR1 SGHTA, CDR2 FQGNSA. CDR3 length: 13 amino acids. The CDR3 bases are TGTGCCAGCAGCTTAGTTGGAGCGGAGACCCAGTACTTC. This encodes CASSLVGAETQYF.